Below, 20 T cell receptor beta chains from the same sample are listed, as sequenced in a study of blood T cell repertoires in COVID-19. Repertoires were generated with immunoSEQ multiplex PCR, while TCRdb's copy carries only in-frame clones and drops some. The profile covers about 300,000 clones, with around 87% appearing a single time and roughly 1.6% taken by the ten largest. Specimen: peripheral blood. Receptors originate from a middle-aged woman who had recovered from COVID-19.

The J gene is TRBJ1-1, the V gene TRBV4-2, with D possibly TRBD1 on 6 matching bases. The CDR3 sequence is 16 residues long. Trimming left V 4 bases short and J 1 base short, with 16 bases between. Germline V gene lookup returns CDR1 LGHNA and CDR2 YNFKEQ. The CDR3 spells CASSLFTGTPNTEAFF. The CDR3 DNA sequence: TGTGCCAGCAGCCTTTTCACTGGGACACCGAACACTGAAGCTTTCTTT.

The chain is built from TRBV18 and TRBJ2-2, with D possibly matching TRBD2 (5 bases). Germline V lookup: CDR1 KGHSH, CDR2 LQKENI. This CDR3 is built from 16 residues. Trimming stripped 0 bases from V and 0 bases from J, with 8 bases between. CDR3 residues: CASSPPGRANTGELFF. The CDR3 DNA is TGTGCCAGCTCACCACCAGGGCGGGCGAACACCGGGGAGCTGTTTTTT.

The chain recombines TRBV7-2 with TRBJ1-1, with 8 bases that match TRBD1. The CDR3 runs to 14 residues. The V gene end was trimmed by 4 bases and the J gene end by 9 bases; junction bases not matched to a gene: 10. CDR1 and CDR2 from the germline V gene are SGHTA and FQGNSA. The CDR3 reads CASSSVNQGAKAFF. In DNA form, the CDR3 reads TGTGCCAGCAGCTCAGTAAATCAGGGGGCAAAAGCTTTCTTT.

This clone has only one observation. The chain carries TRBV4-3 and TRBJ2-6, with 8 bases lining up with TRBD1. The CDR3 has 20 residues. From germline, CDR1 is LGHNA and CDR2 YSLEER. V lost 4 bases, J lost 1 base, and 15 bases stayed unmatched. In DNA, the CDR3 is TGCGCCAGCAGCCCATTGGCCGGGACAGGCCTCGGGTCTGGGGCCAACGTCCTGACTTTC. Its translation: CASSPLAGTGLGSGANVLTF.

The chain uses TRBV6-5 and TRBJ1-2; TRBD1 is a possible D gene (5 bases). The CDR3 has 15 amino acids. Between the trimmed V and J ends, which lost 6 bases and 3 bases, there was a span of 17 bases. Germline V gives CDR1 MNHEY, CDR2 SVGAGI. The CDR3 bases are TGTGCCAGCAGGGGGGGTATGGCTTTGGACTATGGCTACACCTTC. This translates into CASRGGMALDYGYTF.

V gene TRBV6-1 combines with J gene TRBJ1-1; the D is unclear. In germline, CDR1 is MNHNS, CDR2 SASEGT. The CDR3 has 17 residues. Trimming took 3 bases from V and 3 from J, leaving 20 bases between them. Written as DNA, the CDR3 is TGTGCCAGCAGTGATATTGGCGGTCCGTATGAAGACACTGAAGCTTTCTTT. It yields the protein CASSDIGGPYEDTEAFF.

The chain employs TRBV5-8 and TRBJ2-7; D remains unclear. Germline V gene data show CDR1 as SGHTS and CDR2 as YDEGEE. There are 14 residues in the CDR3. Trimming removed 5 bases at V and 7 bases at J, with 19 bases between. The CDR3 DNA reads TGTGCCAGCAGACCGGTGGGCCTCGGCTGGGAGCAGTACTTC. It translates to CASRPVGLGWEQYF. Complete variable domain (other parts from reference TRBV5-8 and TRBJ2-7): EAGVTQSPTHLIKTRGQQATLRCSPISGHTSVYWYQQALGLGLQFLLWYDEGEERNRGNFPPRFSGRQFPNYSSELNVNALELEDSALYLCASRPVGLGWEQYFGPGTRLTVT.

This clone was seen only once. The chain links TRBV14 to TRBJ1-1; TRBD1 agrees at 10 bases. CDR3 size: 15 residues. Germline lookup yields CDR1 SGHDN and CDR2 FVKESK. Trimming took 1 base from V and 4 from J; bases not matched to a gene: 3. This CDR3 is CASSQARTGGTEAFF. The CDR3 nucleotides are TGTGCCAGCAGCCAAGCAAGGACAGGGGGCACTGAAGCTTTCTTT. Supplemented by reference TRBV14 and TRBJ1-1, the full variable domain reads EAGVTQFPSHSVIEKGQTVTLRCDPISGHDNLYWYRRVMGKEIKFLLHFVKESKQDESGMPNNRFLAERTGGTYSTLKVQPAELEDSGVYFCASSQARTGGTEAFFGQGTRLTVV.

The gene calls are TRBV2 and TRBJ2-7, with TRBD2 matching over 9 bases. V lost 8 bases, J lost 2 bases, and 7 bases stayed unmatched. CDR1 is SNHLY and CDR2 is FYNNEI in the germline V gene. CDR3 length: 14 residues. The CDR3 protein is CASHVGGGAYEQYF. The CDR3 region has the DNA TGTGCCAGCCACGTAGGCGGGGGGGCCTACGAGCAGTACTTC.

V and J are TRBV6-5 and TRBJ1-6; a weak D match, TRBD1 (5 bases). The V gene lost 0 bases and the J gene lost 9 bases, with 12 bases spanning the gap. The length of the CDR3 is 15 residues. Germline CDR1 is MNHEY and CDR2 is SVGAGI. CDR3 loop: CASSYSGGYGSPLHF. In nucleotides, the CDR3 is TGTGCCAGCAGTTACTCGGGGGGGTACGGTTCACCCCTCCACTTT.

The V and J genes are TRBV6-5 and TRBJ1-2, with 12 nucleotides matching TRBD1. V lost 10 bases to trimming and J lost 5 bases; unmatched junction nucleotides: 5. Germline V gene lookup returns CDR1 MNHEY and CDR2 SVGAGI. This CDR3 has 13 amino acids. The CDR3 DNA is TGTGCCATCCCGGGACAGGGGGCGTATGGCTACACCTTC. This codes for CAIPGQGAYGYTF.

The chain links TRBV10-3 to TRBJ2-3; 7 positions match TRBD2. The V segment lost 7 bases and the J segment 2 bases; nucleotides outside the gene matches: 3. This CDR3 is built from 13 residues. The germline gives CDR1 ENHRY, CDR2 SYGVKD. CDR3 bases: TGTGCCATCACAGCGGGGATCACAGATACGCAGTATTTT. This translates into CAITAGITDTQYF.

The chain joins TRBV5-1 to TRBJ2-5; TRBD1 matches 12 bases. The germline CDR1 and CDR2 sequences are SGHRS and YFSETQ. The V gene end was trimmed by 7 bases and the J gene end by 4 bases; junction bases not matched to a gene: 5. The CDR3 extends over 14 amino acids. The CDR3 is CASSGQGARETQYF. CDR3 in DNA: TGCGCCAGCTCGGGACAGGGGGCGCGAGAGACCCAGTACTTC.

The chain joins TRBV29-1 to TRBJ2-1; TRBD2 is a possible D gene (7 bases). Germline V gene sequence: CDR1 SQVTM, CDR2 ANQGSEA. V gave up 4 bases and J gave up 8 bases, with 15 bases separating them. There are 13 residues in the CDR3. The CDR3: CSVGWGGKDEQFF. The CDR3 DNA follows: TGCAGCGTTGGATGGGGGGGCAAGGATGAGCAGTTCTTC.

This chain joins TRBV9 and TRBJ2-1; 10 nucleotides match TRBD2. The J segment lost 9 bases and the V segment lost 2 bases, leaving 8 bases of the junction unmatched. The CDR3 runs 15 residues. Germline CDR1 is SGDLS and CDR2 is YYNGEE. For the CDR3, the DNA is TGTGCCAGCAGCGTCAGCGGGGGGGCCGTTGGTGAGCAGTTCTTC. It yields the protein CASSVSGGAVGEQFF.

This clone was seen only a few times. This chain joins TRBV7-9 and TRBJ2-2; possibly TRBD2 for D (6 bases). The CDR3 sequence is 14 residues long. Between the trimmed V and J ends, which lost 4 bases and 6 bases, there was a span of 12 bases. CDR1 is SEHNR and CDR2 is FQNEAQ in the germline V gene (reference sequence). DNA of the CDR3: TGTGCCAGCAGCTCGGCAGGGAGGCCCGGGGAGCTGTTTTTT. This sequence encodes CASSSAGRPGELFF.

The gene calls are TRBV7-9 and TRBJ1-1; 7 nucleotides align to TRBD1. Germline V gene sequence: CDR1 SEHNR, CDR2 FQNEAQ (reference sequence). Trimming at V came to 5 bases and at J to 5 bases, leaving 8 bases not matched to a gene. CDR3 length: 14 amino acids. For the CDR3, the DNA is TGTGCCAGCAGCCCGAGACAGGGATGGACTGAAGCTTTCTTT. Its translation: CASSPRQGWTEAFF.

The chain employs TRBV6-4 and TRBJ2-1; D gene unclear. The CDR3 consists of 15 residues. The germline CDR1 and CDR2 sequences are MRHNA and SNTAGT. V gave up 3 bases and J gave up 3 bases, with 12 bases separating them. This chain's CDR3 is CASSEVGSFYNEQFF. Written as DNA, the CDR3 is TGTGCCAGCAGTGAAGTCGGTAGTTTCTACAATGAGCAGTTCTTC.

The rearrangement links TRBV7-9 to TRBJ2-5; 10 nucleotides agree with TRBD2. The CDR3 length is 16 residues. The J segment lost 2 bases and the V segment lost 5 bases, leaving 8 bases of the junction unmatched. In germline, CDR1 is SEHNR, CDR2 FQNEAQ (reference sequence). Here the CDR3 DNA reads TGTGCCAGCAGCCCGTTAGCGGGGGGCCTACAAGAGACCCAGTACTTC. Amino acid sequence: CASSPLAGGLQETQYF.

The rearrangement links TRBV6-2 or TRBV6-3 to TRBJ2-2; perhaps TRBD2 as D (5 bases). The CDR3 runs 14 residues. CDR1 is MNHEY, CDR2 SVGEGT, per germline. Trimming took off 2 bases at V and 6 bases at J, with 10 bases between the two ends. CDR3 protein: CASSYTPGSGELFF. The CDR3 nucleotides are TGTGCCAGCAGTTACACGCCGGGATCCGGGGAGCTGTTTTTT.